A selection of T cell receptor beta chains follows, all from one sample in a study of T cells in Graves' hyperthyroidism and ophthalmopathy. TCRdb re-called the multiplex PCR reads with MiXCR, one entry per CDR3 protein. The data contain around 520,000 distinct CDR3 sequences, 13% to 15% of them singletons. Sequencing input: blood. These receptors were obtained from a young woman with Graves' hyperthyroidism. CDR3s include the opening cysteine and the closing phenylalanine or tryptophan. The order of the fields is V gene, J gene, D gene, clone size, CDR3 protein, CDR3 DNA. A D gene is named only where the DNA matches it firmly. Where a row states a size, it is once, few, many or the class of an expanded clone; other rows omit it.

TRBV9	TRBJ2-3	TRBD1	-	CASSAPGQGASDTQYF	TGTGCCAGCAGCGCTCCGGGACAGGGGGCCTCAGATACGCAGTATTTT
TRBV2	TRBJ1-2	-	many	CASSDGKGGEGDYGYTF	TGTGCCAGCAGTGATGGGAAGGGTGGTGAGGGGGACTATGGCTACACCTTC
TRBV10-3	TRBJ2-1	TRBD2	-	CATQREDSYNEQFF	TGTGCCACCCAGCGGGAGGATTCCTACAATGAGCAGTTCTTC
TRBV11-2	TRBJ1-1	-	many	CASSRVTSNTEAFF	TGTGCCAGCAGCCGGGTCACATCGAACACTGAAGCTTTCTTT
TRBV7-2	TRBJ2-3	-	-	CANSLTSSRGSDTQYF	TGTGCCAACAGCCTAACTAGCTCCCGGGGTTCAGATACGCAGTATTTT
TRBV28	TRBJ2-1	TRBD2	many	CASSLSGRPEQFF	TGTGCCAGCAGCCTTAGCGGGAGGCCTGAGCAGTTCTTC
TRBV12-3/TRBV12-4	TRBJ2-5	-	-	CASSGTYTRETQYF	TGTGCCAGCAGTGGGACGTACACGCGAGAGACCCAGTACTTC
TRBV5-1	TRBJ2-7	TRBD1	many	CASSTSGTDIDEQYF	TGCGCCAGCAGCACCTCCGGGACAGACATCGACGAGCAGTACTTC
TRBV11-2	TRBJ2-5	-	-	CASSVYPRQETQYF	TGTGCCAGCAGTGTTTATCCTCGGCAAGAGACCCAGTACTTC
TRBV30	TRBJ2-2	TRBD2	many	CAWSTGLAENTGELFF	TGTGCCTGGAGTACCGGACTAGCAGAGAACACCGGGGAGCTGTTTTTT
TRBV20-1	TRBJ2-1	-	few	CSARDVQGLRVEQFF	TGCAGTGCTAGAGATGTGCAGGGCCTTCGGGTTGAGCAGTTCTTC
TRBV30	TRBJ1-2	-	many	CAWSTGNYGYTF	TGTGCCTGGAGTACAGGGAACTATGGCTACACCTTC
TRBV4-1	TRBJ2-3	-	many	CASSPQRELAADTQYF	TGCGCCAGCAGCCCCCAGAGGGAGTTGGCCGCAGATACGCAGTATTTT
TRBV5-1	TRBJ2-2	TRBD2	many	CASSLSPLIAGAGELFF	TGCGCCAGCAGCTTATCCCCCCTCATAGCGGGAGCCGGGGAGCTGTTTTTT
TRBV10-3	TRBJ2-2	TRBD2	many	CATGPRTSGANTGELFF	TGTGCCACCGGTCCCCGGACTAGCGGGGCGAACACCGGGGAGCTGTTTTTT
TRBV7-8	TRBJ1-1	-	many	CASSFRRDTEAFF	TGTGCCAGCAGCTTTCGCAGGGACACTGAAGCTTTCTTT
TRBV12-3/TRBV12-4	TRBJ1-3	-	few	CASSLIGAAGNTIYF	TGTGCCAGCAGTTTAATAGGGGCAGCTGGAAACACCATATATTTT
TRBV6-1	TRBJ1-2	-	few	CASSPWAGGYGYTF	TGTGCCAGCAGTCCTTGGGCGGGAGGCTATGGCTACACCTTC
TRBV7-3	TRBJ1-1	-	few	CASSLNGRTVNTEAFF	TGTGCCAGCAGCTTAAATGGCCGGACAGTGAACACTGAAGCTTTCTTT
TRBV14	TRBJ1-2	TRBD1	many	CASSPPGQGPRGYTF	TGTGCCAGCAGCCCTCCGGGACAGGGTCCTCGCGGCTACACCTTC
TRBV20-1	TRBJ2-1	-	-	CSASRAGYNEQFF	TGCAGTGCTAGTCGGGCGGGGTACAATGAGCAGTTCTTC
TRBV20-1	TRBJ2-5	-	many	CSADLELETQYF	TGCAGTGCTGACCTGGAGTTAGAGACCCAGTACTTC
TRBV5-1	TRBJ1-4	TRBD1	few	CASSLASQGTGEKLFF	TGCGCCAGCAGCTTGGCGTCACAAGGGACAGGGGAAAAACTGTTTTTT
TRBV12-3/TRBV12-4	TRBJ2-7	TRBD1	many	CASSLARDRGSEQYF	TGTGCCAGCAGTTTAGCGCGGGACAGGGGGAGCGAGCAGTACTTC
TRBV11-2	TRBJ2-1	TRBD2	many	CASTLHPGLVGEQFF	TGTGCCAGCACCTTACACCCGGGACTAGTCGGTGAGCAGTTCTTC
TRBV7-9	TRBJ1-2	-	-	CASSPGEVSYGYTF	TGTGCCAGCAGCCCCGGCGAGGTGTCCTATGGCTACACCTTC
TRBV29-1	TRBJ2-7	-	few	CSVVESSYEQYF	TGCAGCGTTGTAGAGAGCTCCTACGAGCAGTACTTC
TRBV5-1	TRBJ2-3	-	-	CASSLAGMNTDTQYF	TGCGCCAGCAGCTTGGCCGGGATGAACACAGATACGCAGTATTTT
TRBV19	TRBJ1-1	-	-	CASSYRRRGNTEAFF	TGTGCCAGTAGCTATCGGAGAAGGGGGAACACTGAAGCTTTCTTT
TRBV6-1	TRBJ2-2	-	-	CASKPDRTRTGELFF	TGTGCCAGCAAACCGGACAGGACTAGAACCGGGGAGCTGTTTTTT
TRBV9	TRBJ2-2	-	-	CASSVETATGEPFF	TGTGCCAGCAGCGTAGAAACTGCCACCGGGGAGCCGTTTTTT